This is a list of T cell receptor beta chains from one sample in a study of blood T cell repertoires in COVID-19. TCRdb's table, derived via immunoSEQ multiplex PCR, lists solely in-frame clones and lacks some. Of some 21,000 clones in the sample, just over 90% were seen once. The sample consisted of peripheral blood. These TCRs come from a woman in her fifties or sixties with active COVID-19. Both conserved end residues are part of each CDR3. D genes are given only for firm matches. Rows give clone size only sometimes, using once, few, many, or a class for an expanded clone.

TRBV18	NA	TRBJ2-7	TRBD1	TGTGCCAGCTCACCGACAGGGGGCGAATACGAGCAGTACTTC	CASSPTGGEYEQYF
TRBV29-1	NA	TRBJ2-1	TRBD2	TGCAGCGTTGTCGTCGGGGGGATCTACAATGAGCAGTTCTTC	CSVVVGGIYNEQFF
TRBV30	once	TRBJ1-5	TRBD1	TGTGCCTGGAGTGCCCCCGGGACAGGGGGCAATCAGCCCCAGCATTTT	CAWSAPGTGGNQPQHF
TRBV5-4	NA	TRBJ2-3	TRBD2	TGTGCCAGCAGCTTGGGGGGGGGCTCTACTAGCGGGATGGGAGATACGCAGTATTTT	CASSLGGGSTSGMGDTQYF
TRBV11-2	NA	TRBJ2-1	NA	TGTGCCAGCAGCTTAGAGTGGGGTAGCGGTCTTAGCTCCTACAATGAGCAGTTCTTC	CASSLEWGSGLSSYNEQFF
TRBV10-3	NA	TRBJ2-1	TRBD2	TGTGCCATCAGTGCAAGCGGGGGGGCCTACAATGAGCAGTTCTTC	CAISASGGAYNEQFF
TRBV7-9	NA	TRBJ2-3	NA	TGTGCCAGCAGCTCCCGACAGGGGACTACACTCACAGATACGCAGTATTTT	CASSSRQGTTLTDTQYF
TRBV7-6	NA	TRBJ2-1	NA	TGTGCCAGCAGCTTATCTTCCGCTAGCGCAAATGAGCAGTTCTTC	CASSLSSASANEQFF
TRBV4-1	NA	TRBJ2-1	TRBD2	TGCGCCAGCAGCCAAGACCCTAGCGGGAGGAACAATGAGCAGTTCTTC	CASSQDPSGRNNEQFF
TRBV11-2	NA	TRBJ2-7	TRBD2	TGTGCCAGCAGCTCTGGACTAGCGGCTACCTACGAGCAGTACTTC	CASSSGLAATYEQYF
TRBV6-5	NA	TRBJ1-5	NA	TGTGCCAGCAGTTATAGTGGGGGCGAGGATCAGCCCCAGCATTTT	CASSYSGGEDQPQHF
TRBV7-3	NA	TRBJ1-2	NA	TGTGCCAGCAGCGCGTCCTACGGAGCCTATGGCTACACCTTC	CASSASYGAYGYTF
TRBV6-2/TRBV6-3	once	TRBJ2-1	TRBD2	TGTGCCAGCAGTTATTTTACGGGACTAGCGGGAGGGGTAGTCGCCTACAATGAGCAGTTCTTC	CASSYFTGLAGGVVAYNEQFF
TRBV19	NA	TRBJ2-1	TRBD2	TGTGCCAGTAGGAGGACTAGCGGGAGGTACGCCTACAATGAGCAGTTCTTC	CASRRTSGRYAYNEQFF
TRBV24-1	NA	TRBJ2-3	NA	TGTGCCACCAGTGATTTATCAGGTAGTACAGATACGCAGTATTTT	CATSDLSGSTDTQYF
TRBV29-1	NA	TRBJ2-1	NA	TGCAGCGTTGAGGGGGGCTCCTACAATGAGCAGTTCTTC	CSVEGGSYNEQFF
TRBV4-1	NA	TRBJ2-2	NA	TGCGCCAGCAGTAAGATGGGAGATACCGGGGAGCTGTTTTTT	CASSKMGDTGELFF
TRBV7-9	NA	TRBJ2-1	NA	TGTGCCAGCAGCGCCACAAAGGGACTTTTCTACAATGAGCAGTTCTTC	CASSATKGLFYNEQFF
TRBV13	NA	TRBJ2-6	NA	TGTGCCAGCAGTTCAGGGCTAATCTCTGGGGCCAACGTCCTGACTTTC	CASSSGLISGANVLTF
TRBV5-1	NA	TRBJ2-3	NA	TGCGCCAGCAGCTTAAGGGGAAGGGGGACAGATACGCAGTATTTT	CASSLRGRGTDTQYF
TRBV5-1	NA	TRBJ2-1	TRBD2	TGCGCCAGCAGTCCGGGACTAGCGGGTTACAATGAGCAGTTCTTC	CASSPGLAGYNEQFF
TRBV7-2	once	TRBJ2-2	TRBD2	TGTGCCAGCAGTACTAGCGGGAGTACTGCCGGGGAGCTGTTTTTT	CASSTSGSTAGELFF
TRBV5-6	NA	TRBJ1-3	NA	TGTGCCAGCAGCTGGAGGGCGAGCTCTGGAAACACCATATATTTT	CASSWRASSGNTIYF
TRBV5-1	NA	TRBJ2-7	NA	TGCGCCAGCAGCTTGGGGCCGGGCTCCTACGAGCAGTACTTC	CASSLGPGSYEQYF
TRBV28	NA	TRBJ2-7	TRBD2	TGTGCCAGCAGTTTAAGTAACGCGATAGCGGGGCTATCCTACGAGCAGTACTTC	CASSLSNAIAGLSYEQYF
TRBV2	NA	TRBJ2-1	TRBD2	TGTGCCAGCAGTGAAAATTTAGCGGGAGGGGGTAGGGACGATGAGCAGTTCTTC	CASSENLAGGGRDDEQFF
TRBV10-1	NA	TRBJ2-3	TRBD2	TGCGCCAGCAGTCGGACTAGCGGAATAATAACAGATACGCAGTATTTT	CASSRTSGIITDTQYF
TRBV28	once	TRBJ1-5	NA	TGTGCCAGCAGTTTCTCCGGGGACAATCAGCCCCAGCATTTT	CASSFSGDNQPQHF
TRBV12-5	once	TRBJ2-2	TRBD2	TGTGCTAGTGGCTCCCCCGGGGGGAAAAACACCGGGGAGCTGTTTTTT	CASGSPGGKNTGELFF
TRBV28	NA	TRBJ2-1	NA	TGTGCCAGCAGTGTCCCCGGGGGCTCCTACAATGAGCAGTTCTTC	CASSVPGGSYNEQFF